This passage covers 9 T cell receptor beta chains from one sample sequenced in a study of technical replicates of blood from a few donors. Assay used: immunoSEQ multiplex PCR; TCRdb lists only in-frame clones, some missing. This sample has roughly 72,000 clones, with 85% to 95% found just once. The sample consisted of T cells isolated from PBMCs. Receptors were obtained from a human donor in good health.

V gene TRBV11-2 combines with J gene TRBJ2-1; TRBD2 aligns across 13 bases. The CDR3 has 15 residues. Germline V CDR1 and CDR2: SGHAT, FQNNGV. After removal of 4 bases from V and 9 bases from J, the junction contained 6 bases not matched to a gene. In DNA form, the CDR3 reads TGTGCCAGCAGCTCCGGGACTAGCGGGACCCTTGAGCAGTTCTTC. It codes for CASSSGTSGTLEQFF.

The CDR3 region is CASSWVGDSDTQYF. The CDR3 DNA sequence: TGTGCCAGCAGCTGGGTAGGGGATTCGGATACGCAGTATTTT. This chain joins TRBV7-9 and TRBJ2-3; TRBD1 is a possible D gene (5 bases). The CDR3 has 14 residues. In germline, CDR1 is SEHNR, CDR2 FQNEAQ (reference sequence). Trimming took 4 bases from V and 6 from J, leaving 14 bases between them.

The table lists this clone with a count of one. The chain recombines TRBV4-2 with TRBJ1-1, with a possible D match to TRBD1 (5 bases). Trimming stripped 0 bases from V and 4 bases from J, with 12 bases between. This CDR3 spans 15 amino acids. CDR1 and CDR2 from the germline V gene are LGHNA and YNFKEQ. CDR3 coding DNA: TGTGCCAGCAGCCAAGATCTAAGGGGCGGCACTGAAGCTTTCTTT. Its translation is CASSQDLRGGTEAFF.

The rearrangement joins TRBV7-3 to TRBJ2-1; 8 bases line up with TRBD2. Germline CDR1 SGHTA, CDR2 FQGTGA. V gave up 3 bases and J gave up 4 bases; unmatched junction bases: 5. This CDR3 is built from 15 residues. The CDR3 bases are TGTGCCAGCAGCTTGTTGCGGGAGGATTACAATGAGCAGTTCTTC. This encodes CASSLLREDYNEQFF.

The rearrangement joins TRBV4-3 to TRBJ1-2; D call uncertain. The V gene's germline CDR1 is LGHNA and CDR2 YSLEER. There are 12 residues in the CDR3. Trimming stripped 0 bases from V and 8 bases from J, with 7 bases between. The CDR3: CASSQERTGYTF. CDR3 bases: TGCGCCAGCAGCCAAGAAAGAACAGGCTACACCTTC.

This chain uses TRBV25-1 with TRBJ2-6; 7 bases align to TRBD2. Germline CDR1 and CDR2: MGHDK and SYGVNS. Germline trimming cut 5 bases from V and 0 bases from J; bases unmatched to any gene: 4. The CDR3 runs to 16 residues. CDR3 DNA sequence: TGTGCCAGCAGTAGCGGGACGAACTCTGGGGCCAACGTCCTGACTTTC. Encoded protein: CASSSGTNSGANVLTF.

This clone was seen only a few times. The rearrangement uses TRBV6-5 and TRBJ1-3; 7 positions match TRBD1. The CDR3 totals 14 residues. Per germline, CDR1 MNHEY and CDR2 SVGAGI. J lost 4 bases, V lost 8 bases, and 8 bases had no gene match. The CDR3 here is CASSDRVDGNTIYF. CDR3 DNA: TGTGCCAGCTCCGACAGGGTGGACGGAAACACCATATATTTT.

This clone was observed a few times. The chain recombines TRBV10-3 with TRBJ2-7; D unclear. Germline V gene lookup returns CDR1 ENHRY and CDR2 SYGVKD. This CDR3 is built from 13 residues. Trimming pared 0 bases from V and 5 bases from J, leaving 8 bases between. DNA for the CDR3: TGTGCCATCAGTGAGTCGGGTAGCAACGAGCAGTACTTC. This sequence encodes CAISESGSNEQYF.

J is TRBJ1-2 and V is TRBV4-1, with TRBD1 as a possible D gene (5 bases). V lost 0 bases and J lost 7, with 21 bases in between. The CDR3 extends over 17 amino acids. CDR1 MGHRA and CDR2 YSYEKL come from the germline V gene. For the CDR3, the DNA is TGCGCCAGCAGCCAAGAAAATCAGGAGGGGACGCGTTCTGGCTACACCTTC. Translation gives CASSQENQEGTRSGYTF.